The clone carrying this T cell receptor (beta chain) was observed once. Germline V CDR1 and CDR2: LNHNV, YYDKDF (reference sequence). The CDR3 is 18 amino acids. J was trimmed by 4 bases and V by 0 bases; bases with no gene match: 8. The data are from a study of technical replicates of blood from several donors. Only in-frame clones appear in the TCRdb table, and some are missing; sequencing was by immunoSEQ multiplex PCR. The repertoire consists of about 34,000 clones, with roughly 92% occurring once and the leading ten covering about 4%. This TCR derives from a human donor in good health. Some clones in this sample may be carry-over from other donors' samples. The chain uses TRBV15 and TRBJ2-2; TRBD2 matches at 10 bases. The source material was PBMCs. The CDR3, as DNA: TGTGCCACCAGCAGAGATGTTCTAGCGGGAGCTTCCACCGGGGAGCTGTTTTTT. Translated, it gives CATSRDVLAGASTGELFF.